The rows below give T cell receptor beta chains drawn from one sample of a study of regulatory T cells in long-lasting Graves disease. One entry per CDR3 protein, called by TCRdb with MiXCR from the multiplex PCR reads. Of 300,000 to 400,000 distinct CDR3 sequences listed, 18% are singletons. Sequenced here: peripheral blood mononuclear cells (PBMCs), sampled at new diagnosis, from a patient treated with antithyroid drugs. The receptors were sampled from a female donor with Graves disease. Both conserved end residues are part of each CDR3. The D gene is left open where the match is weak. Not every row has a clone size; where given, it reads once, few, many or a size class.

J gene | D gene | CDR3 length | clone size | V gene | CDR3 DNA | CDR3 protein
TRBJ2-2 | . | 15 | . | TRBV2 | TGTGCCATCTTTCCGACAGCCACGAACACCGGGGAGCTGTTTTTT | CAIFPTATNTGELFF
TRBJ2-3 | TRBD2 | 14 | many | TRBV2 | TGTGCCAGCCGGGGGAGGGACTTCACAGATACGCAGTATTTT | CASRGRDFTDTQYF
TRBJ2-1 | TRBD2 | 17 | many | TRBV12-3/TRBV12-4 | TGTGCCAGCAGTTTCGGACTAGCGGACTACTCCTACAATGAGCAGTTCTTC | CASSFGLADYSYNEQFF
TRBJ1-5 | . | 15 | many | TRBV7-2 | TGTGCCAGCAGCTCAGGACAGTATAGCAATCAGCCCCAGCATTTT | CASSSGQYSNQPQHF
TRBJ2-5 | . | 14 | many | TRBV19 | TGTGCCAGTAGTATTCAGGCGGACCAAGAGACCCAGTACTTC | CASSIQADQETQYF
TRBJ2-5 | . | 13 | . | TRBV19 | TGTGCCAGTAGTATAGGGCAGAAAGAGACCCAGTACTTC | CASSIGQKETQYF
TRBJ2-1 | . | 13 | few | TRBV5-6 | TGTGCCAGCAGCTTGTATTCCCAAAATGAGCAGTTCTTC | CASSLYSQNEQFF
TRBJ1-1 | . | 13 | many | TRBV30 | TGTGCCTGGACCCCCGCCCGGTACACTGAAGCTTTCTTT | CAWTPARYTEAFF
TRBJ2-7 | . | 19 | few | TRBV3-1 | TGTGCCTGCAGCCAAGATGTCGGATGGGGGTTCATGCGGTACGACGAGCAGTACTTC | CACSQDVGWGFMRYDEQYF
TRBJ2-3 | . | 16 | many | TRBV5-8 | TGTGCCAGCTACTTTGGCCTAGCGCGAGCCACAGATACGCAGTATTTT | CASYFGLARATDTQYF
TRBJ1-4 | . | 16 | . | TRBV5-5 | TGTGCCAGCAGCTACTCACCGGGGGGTTTTAGGGAAAAACTGTTTTTT | CASSYSPGGFREKLFF
TRBJ2-5 | . | 13 | many | TRBV11-2 | TGTGCCAGCAGCCGCCCTCCGGGGGAGACCCAGTACTTC | CASSRPPGETQYF
TRBJ2-7 | . | 13 | many | TRBV19 | TGTGCCAGTAGTACCTCTCAGAGTTCCGAGCAGTACTTC | CASSTSQSSEQYF
TRBJ2-1 | . | 12 | many | TRBV6-1 | TGTGCCAGCAGCCTCTCTAACAATGAGCAGTTCTTC | CASSLSNNEQFF
TRBJ2-7 | TRBD2 | 15 | many | TRBV12-3/TRBV12-4 | TGTGCCAGCAGTCCTGCCTCTAGCGGACGCTACGAGCAGTACTTC | CASSPASSGRYEQYF
TRBJ2-3 | . | 17 | many | TRBV7-3 | TGTGCCAGCAGCTTATACCCCCTCGGGGTAGACACAGATACGCAGTATTTT | CASSLYPLGVDTDTQYF
TRBJ2-3 | . | 15 | . | TRBV11-2 | TGTGCCAGCAGCTTCTCGGACACCTCCACAGATACGCAGTATTTT | CASSFSDTSTDTQYF
TRBJ1-2 | TRBD1 | 15 | many | TRBV27 | TGTGCCAGCAGTCCCGGACAGGGGTCTTATTATGGCTACACCTTC | CASSPGQGSYYGYTF
TRBJ2-1 | . | 19 | many | TRBV12-3/TRBV12-4 | TGTGCCAGCAGCGACCCAGGGGCAGCCCCGAGGAGCTCCTACAATGAGCAGTTCTTC | CASSDPGAAPRSSYNEQFF
TRBJ2-3 | TRBD1 | 14 | few | TRBV5-1 | TGCGCCAGCAGAACGGGACAGGGCCCCGGTACGCAGTATTTT | CASRTGQGPGTQYF
TRBJ1-4 | . | 16 | many | TRBV11-2 | TGTGCCAGCAGCGTTACAGGGACTGCAACTAATGAAAAACTGTTTTTT | CASSVTGTATNEKLFF
TRBJ2-1 | TRBD2 | 18 | . | TRBV3-1 | TGTGCCAGCAGCCAAGAACCTACGACTAGCGGAAGATACAATGAGCAGTTCTTC | CASSQEPTTSGRYNEQFF